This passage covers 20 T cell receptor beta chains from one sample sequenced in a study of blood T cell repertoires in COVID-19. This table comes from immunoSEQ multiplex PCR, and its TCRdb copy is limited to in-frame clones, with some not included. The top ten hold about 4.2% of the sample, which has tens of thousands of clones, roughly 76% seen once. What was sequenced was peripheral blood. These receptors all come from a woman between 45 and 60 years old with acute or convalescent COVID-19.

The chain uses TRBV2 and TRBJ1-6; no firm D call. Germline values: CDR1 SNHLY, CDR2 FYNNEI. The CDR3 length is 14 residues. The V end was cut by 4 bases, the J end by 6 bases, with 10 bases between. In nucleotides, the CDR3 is TGTGCCAGCAGTGGAGGCCAGATTAATTCACCCCTCCACTTT. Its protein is CASSGGQINSPLHF.

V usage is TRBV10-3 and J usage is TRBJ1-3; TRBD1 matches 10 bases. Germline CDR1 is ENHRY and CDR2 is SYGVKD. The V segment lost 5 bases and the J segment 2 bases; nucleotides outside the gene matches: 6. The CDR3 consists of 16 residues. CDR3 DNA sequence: TGTGCCATCAGTTCGGACAGGGGGTCCGCTGGAAACACCATATATTTT. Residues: CAISSDRGSAGNTIYF.

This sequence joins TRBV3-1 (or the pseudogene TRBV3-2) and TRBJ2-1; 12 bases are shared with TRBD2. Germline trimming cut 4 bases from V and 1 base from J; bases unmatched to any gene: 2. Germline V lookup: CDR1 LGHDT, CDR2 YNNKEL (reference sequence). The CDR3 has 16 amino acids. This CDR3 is CASSPLAGGSYNEQFF. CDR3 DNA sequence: TGTGCCAGCAGCCCTCTAGCGGGGGGGTCCTACAATGAGCAGTTCTTC.

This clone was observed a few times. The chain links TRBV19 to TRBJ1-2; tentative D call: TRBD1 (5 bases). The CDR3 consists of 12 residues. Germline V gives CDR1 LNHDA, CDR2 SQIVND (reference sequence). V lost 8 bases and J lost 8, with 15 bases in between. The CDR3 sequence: CASGGSPFGYTF. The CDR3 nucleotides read TGTGCCAGTGGGGGGTCCCCCTTCGGCTACACCTTC.

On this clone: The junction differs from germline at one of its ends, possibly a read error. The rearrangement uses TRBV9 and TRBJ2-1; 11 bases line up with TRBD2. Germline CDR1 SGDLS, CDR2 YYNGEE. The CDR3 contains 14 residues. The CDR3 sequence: CASSPSGGNNGQFF. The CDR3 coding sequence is TGTGCCAGCAGCCCTAGCGGGGGGAACAATGGGCAGTTCTTC.

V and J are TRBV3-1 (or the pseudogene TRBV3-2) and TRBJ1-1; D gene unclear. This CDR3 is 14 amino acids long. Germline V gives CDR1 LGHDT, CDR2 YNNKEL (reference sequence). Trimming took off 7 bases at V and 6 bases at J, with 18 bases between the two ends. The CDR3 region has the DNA TGTGCCAGCACCCGGGAGGGCCCATGGGCTGAAGCTTTCTTT. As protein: CASTREGPWAEAFF.

The CDR3 loop reads CASTEGRLPYGYTF. DNA for the CDR3: TGTGCCAGCACAGAGGGTCGGCTACCCTATGGCTACACCTTC. V usage is TRBV6-5 and J usage is TRBJ1-2; D gene ambiguous. Germline CDR1 MNHEY, CDR2 SVGAGI. The CDR3 spans 14 residues. Trimming left V 7 bases short and J 4 bases short, with 16 bases between.

The CDR3 DNA sequence: TGCGCCAGCAGTCCGGGACAGGGCGGGCGCGGCTACACCTTC. As protein: CASSPGQGGRGYTF. The chain employs TRBV5-1 and TRBJ1-2; 9 bases map to TRBD1. The CDR3 spans 14 residues. The germline gives CDR1 SGHRS, CDR2 YFSETQ. V lost 5 bases to trimming and J lost 8 bases; unmatched junction nucleotides: 10.

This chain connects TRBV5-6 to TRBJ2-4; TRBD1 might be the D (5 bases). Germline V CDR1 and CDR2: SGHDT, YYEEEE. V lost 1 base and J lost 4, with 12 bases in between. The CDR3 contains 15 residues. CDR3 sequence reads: CASSLIKGDKNIQYF. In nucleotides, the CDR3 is TGTGCCAGCAGCTTGATTAAAGGGGATAAAAACATTCAGTACTTC.

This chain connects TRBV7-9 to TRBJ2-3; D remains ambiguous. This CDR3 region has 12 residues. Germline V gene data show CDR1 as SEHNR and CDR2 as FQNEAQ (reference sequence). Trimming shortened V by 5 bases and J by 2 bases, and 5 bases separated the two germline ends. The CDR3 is CASSLFTDTQYF. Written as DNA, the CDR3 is TGTGCCAGCAGCCTATTCACAGATACGCAGTATTTT.

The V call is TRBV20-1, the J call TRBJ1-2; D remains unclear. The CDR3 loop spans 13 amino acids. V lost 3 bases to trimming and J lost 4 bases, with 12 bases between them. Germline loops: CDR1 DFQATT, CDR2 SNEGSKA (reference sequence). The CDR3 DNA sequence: TGCAGTGCTAGTGAGAGAGCCCCCTATGGCTACACCTTC. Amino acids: CSASERAPYGYTF.

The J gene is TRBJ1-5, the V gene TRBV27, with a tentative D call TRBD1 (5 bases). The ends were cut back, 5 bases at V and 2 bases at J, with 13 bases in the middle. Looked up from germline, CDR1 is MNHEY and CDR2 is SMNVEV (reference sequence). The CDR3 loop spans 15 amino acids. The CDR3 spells CASSPRWGGNQPQHF. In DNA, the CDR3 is TGTGCCAGCAGTCCACGTTGGGGGGGCAATCAGCCCCAGCATTTT.

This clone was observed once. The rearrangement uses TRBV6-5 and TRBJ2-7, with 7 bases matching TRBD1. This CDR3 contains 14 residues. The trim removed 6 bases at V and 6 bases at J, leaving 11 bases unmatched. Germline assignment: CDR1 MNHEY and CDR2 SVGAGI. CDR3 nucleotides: TGTGCCAGCAGGGGGGACAGCCCCTGGGGCGAGCAGTACTTC. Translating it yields CASRGDSPWGEQYF.

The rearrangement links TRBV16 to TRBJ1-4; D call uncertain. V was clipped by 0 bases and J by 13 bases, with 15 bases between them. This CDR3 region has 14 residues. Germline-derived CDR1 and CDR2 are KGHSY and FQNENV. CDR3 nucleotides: TGTGCCAGCAGCCAATCGCAACTAACAGCGGTACTGTTTTTT. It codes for CASSQSQLTAVLFF.

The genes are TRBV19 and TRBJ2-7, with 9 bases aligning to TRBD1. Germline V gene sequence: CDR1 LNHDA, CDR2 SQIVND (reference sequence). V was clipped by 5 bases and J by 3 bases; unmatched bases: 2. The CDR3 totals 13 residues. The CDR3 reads CASSLDRGYEQYF. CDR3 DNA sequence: TGTGCCAGTAGTTTGGACAGGGGCTACGAGCAGTACTTC.

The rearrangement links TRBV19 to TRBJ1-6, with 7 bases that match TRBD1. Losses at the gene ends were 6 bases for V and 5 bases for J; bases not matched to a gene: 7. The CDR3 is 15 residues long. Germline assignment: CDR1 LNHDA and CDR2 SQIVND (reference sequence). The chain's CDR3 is CASSPGQANNSPLHF. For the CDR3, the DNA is TGTGCCAGTAGCCCCGGACAGGCCAATAATTCACCCCTCCACTTT.

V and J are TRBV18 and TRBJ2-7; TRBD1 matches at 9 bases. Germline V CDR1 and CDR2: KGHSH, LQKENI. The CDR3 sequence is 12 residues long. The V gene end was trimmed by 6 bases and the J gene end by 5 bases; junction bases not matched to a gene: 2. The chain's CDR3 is CASSRTGDEQYF. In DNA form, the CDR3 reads TGTGCCAGCTCGCGGACAGGGGACGAGCAGTACTTC.

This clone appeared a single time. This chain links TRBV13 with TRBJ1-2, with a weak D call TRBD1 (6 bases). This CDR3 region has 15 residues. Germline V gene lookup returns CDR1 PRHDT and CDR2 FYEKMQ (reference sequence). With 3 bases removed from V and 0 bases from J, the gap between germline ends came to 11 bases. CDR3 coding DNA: TGTGCCAGCAGCTTTCGGGACACAGCTAACTATGGCTACACCTTC. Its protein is CASSFRDTANYGYTF.

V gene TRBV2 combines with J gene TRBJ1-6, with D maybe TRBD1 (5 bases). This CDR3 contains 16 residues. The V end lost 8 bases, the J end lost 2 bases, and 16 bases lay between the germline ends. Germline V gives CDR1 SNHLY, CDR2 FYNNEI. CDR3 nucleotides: TGTGCCAGCTCAGCGGGGGGTAGAGCCTATAATTCACCCCTCCACTTT. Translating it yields CASSAGGRAYNSPLHF.

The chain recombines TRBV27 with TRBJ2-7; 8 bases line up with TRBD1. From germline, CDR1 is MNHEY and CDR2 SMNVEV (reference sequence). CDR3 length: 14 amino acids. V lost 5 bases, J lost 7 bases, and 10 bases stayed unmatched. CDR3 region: CASSSSTGAGEQYF. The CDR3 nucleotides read TGTGCCAGCAGTAGCTCGACAGGGGCGGGGGAGCAGTACTTC.